One sample yielded the 20 T cell receptor beta chains listed below, sequenced in a study of T cell clones after liver transplantation. Sequencing was performed with immunoSEQ multiplex PCR; in TCRdb, only in-frame clones are kept and a portion is missing. The profile shows around 110,000 clones, about nine tenths of them singletons. This specimen was CD4+ T cells from blood, taken 12 months after liver transplant. All receptors derive from a human patient who received a liver transplant. The graft donor may have given rise to some T cells.

This clone was recorded once. The CDR3 DNA sequence: TGTGCCAGCAGCGACAACCAAATCTCCTACAATGAGCAGTTCTTC. Encoded protein: CASSDNQISYNEQFF. The chain links TRBV6-5 to TRBJ2-1; D gene uncertain. Looked up from germline, CDR1 is MNHEY and CDR2 is SVGAGI. The CDR3 covers 15 residues. Trimming pared 6 bases from V and 0 bases from J, leaving 12 bases between.

The chain carries TRBV4-1 and TRBJ2-7; 11 nucleotides match TRBD1. The trim removed 0 bases at V and 3 bases at J, leaving 1 base unmatched. The V gene's germline CDR1 is MGHRA and CDR2 YSYEKL. The CDR3 is 15 amino acids. The DNA for the CDR3 is TGCGCCAGCAGCCAAGAGGGGACAGGGGGCTACGAGCAGTACTTC. As protein: CASSQEGTGGYEQYF.

The rearrangement links TRBV18 to TRBJ2-2; D is possibly TRBD1 or TRBD2 (5 bases each). The CDR3 is 15 residues long. Trimming took 4 bases from V and 2 from J, leaving 11 bases between them. CDR1 and CDR2 (germline): KGHSH, LQKENI. The CDR3 DNA reads as TGTGCCAGCTCACAAGGGACGGCAAACACCGGGGAGCTGTTTTTT. As protein: CASSQGTANTGELFF.

This chain uses TRBV4-2 with TRBJ2-1; 10 bases agree with TRBD2. V gave up 0 bases and J gave up 7 bases; unmatched junction bases: 6. The CDR3 runs 16 residues. Germline CDR1 LGHNA, CDR2 YNFKEQ. For the CDR3, the DNA is TGTGCCAGCAGCCAAGAAAACCTAGCGGGAGTGAATGAGCAGTTCTTC. Its translation is CASSQENLAGVNEQFF.

The rearrangement joins TRBV18 to TRBJ1-4; no definite D call. CDR3 size: 13 residues. Germline CDR1 reads KGHSH; CDR2 reads LQKENI. Between the trimmed V and J ends, which lost 5 bases and 3 bases, there was a span of 7 bases. The CDR3 spells CASSASSNEKLFF. The CDR3, as DNA: TGTGCCAGCTCAGCAAGTTCTAATGAAAAACTGTTTTTT. The full variable domain, completed using reference TRBV18 and TRBJ1-4, is NAGVMQNPRHLVRRRGQEARLRCSPMKGHSHVYWYRQLPEEGLKFMVYLQKENIIDESGMPKERFSAEFPKEGPSILRIQQVVRGDSAAYFCASSASSNEKLFFGSGTQLSVL.

This clone was seen a handful of times. The chain is built from TRBV5-8 and TRBJ2-3, with 9 bases identical to TRBD1. This CDR3 is built from 15 residues. Germline V lookup: CDR1 SGHTS, CDR2 YDEGEE. The J segment lost 6 bases and the V segment lost 0 bases, leaving 5 bases of the junction unmatched. The CDR3 DNA sequence: TGTGCCAGCAGCTTGGGTACAGGGGGCGTTGATACGCAGTATTTT. It yields the protein CASSLGTGGVDTQYF.

The rearrangement uses TRBV7-9 and TRBJ1-1, with D hard to call. The CDR3 runs to 14 residues. Germline lookup yields CDR1 SEHNR and CDR2 FQNEAQ (reference sequence). With 1 base removed from V and 4 bases from J, the gap between germline ends came to 10 bases. CDR3 DNA: TGTGCCAGCAGCTTAGGGGCGCCGGTCACTGAAGCTTTCTTT. Amino acid sequence: CASSLGAPVTEAFF.

This clone was picked up one time. The chain recombines TRBV27 with TRBJ2-7; TRBD1 might be the D (5 bases). V lost 4 bases and J 5 bases, leaving 15 bases between the germline ends. Germline V gives CDR1 MNHEY, CDR2 SMNVEV (reference sequence). The CDR3 consists of 14 residues. The CDR3 coding sequence is TGTGCCAGCAGTTCCGCCTCAGGGCTGGACGAGCAGTACTTC. Its translation is CASSSASGLDEQYF.

V usage is TRBV7-2 and J usage is TRBJ2-7, with 10 bases identical to TRBD2. The CDR3 totals 18 residues. Germline V CDR1 and CDR2: SGHTA, FQGNSA. Unmatched junction bases numbered 15, after V lost 1 base and J lost 6 bases. CDR3 nucleotides: TGTGCCAGCAGCTTAGAATCGAGGCTAGCGGGAGTTTCGTCCGAGCAGTACTTC. This sequence encodes CASSLESRLAGVSSEQYF.

The V and J genes are TRBV7-2 and TRBJ2-1; a weak D match, TRBD1 (6 bases). CDR1 is SGHTA and CDR2 is FQGNSA in the germline V gene. Trimming stripped 5 bases from V and 4 bases from J, with 12 bases between. The CDR3 contains 14 residues. CDR3 DNA: TGTGCCAGCAGCCCGCGGACAGTATACAATGAGCAGTTCTTC. Its translation: CASSPRTVYNEQFF.

V usage is TRBV9 and J usage is TRBJ2-7; the D is unclear. CDR3 length: 14 amino acids. Trimming cost V 0 bases and J 0 bases, with 7 bases left between them. Germline CDR1 reads SGDLS; CDR2 reads YYNGEE. The CDR3 is CASSVGVASYEQYF. In DNA form, the CDR3 reads TGTGCCAGCAGCGTAGGGGTAGCCTCCTACGAGCAGTACTTC.

This clone was recorded once. V is TRBV27 and J is TRBJ2-5; unclear D gene. Germline-derived CDR1 and CDR2 are MNHEY and SMNVEV (reference sequence). Trimming removed 6 bases from V and 0 bases from J, with 8 bases in between. This CDR3 has 13 amino acids. The CDR3 spells CASRSLDQETQYF. The DNA for the CDR3 is TGTGCCAGCAGGTCCCTTGACCAAGAGACCCAGTACTTC.

This chain connects TRBV11-3 to TRBJ2-7, with D tentatively TRBD1 (5 bases). The CDR3 is 13 residues long. The germline CDR1 and CDR2 sequences are SGHNT and YENEEA. Trimming removed 1 base from V and 5 bases from J, with 9 bases in between. CDR3 in amino acids: CASSLAGSHEQYF. For the CDR3, the DNA is TGTGCCAGCAGCTTAGCAGGGTCCCACGAGCAGTACTTC.

CDR3 residues: CASSGTGRREQFF. The CDR3 region has the DNA TGTGCCAGCAGCGGGACAGGCAGGCGGGAGCAGTTCTTC. This chain uses TRBV11-3 with TRBJ2-1; 8 nucleotides agree with TRBD1. Unmatched junction bases numbered 7, after V lost 5 bases and J lost 10 bases. The CDR3 has 13 residues. The germline V gene has CDR1 SGHNT and CDR2 YENEEA.

The chain links TRBV10-2 to TRBJ2-7; D is unclear. CDR1 is WSHSY and CDR2 is SAAADI in the germline V gene. Trimming pared 4 bases from V and 3 bases from J, leaving 10 bases between. The CDR3 totals 13 residues. CDR3 nucleotides: TGCGCCAGCAGTGCTGCAGCGAACTACGAGCAGTACTTC. Translation: CASSAAANYEQYF.

This clone was recorded only once. This chain connects TRBV2 to TRBJ2-5; D is unresolved. The V gene's germline CDR1 is SNHLY and CDR2 FYNNEI. The CDR3 is 13 residues long. V was shortened by 2 bases and J by 7 bases, with 11 bases between the two germline ends. The CDR3 nucleotides are TGTGCCAGCAGTGAATATCCGTTGGGGACCCAGTACTTC. Translation gives CASSEYPLGTQYF.

This clone has a single count. The gene calls are TRBV11-3 and TRBJ2-7; unclear D gene. Trimming shortened V by 5 bases and J by 0 bases, and 5 bases separated the two germline ends. The CDR3 is 12 residues long. Germline V gene lookup returns CDR1 SGHNT and CDR2 YENEEA. The CDR3 bases are TGTGCCAGCAGCGTCAACTCCTACGAGCAGTACTTC. It codes for CASSVNSYEQYF.

The chain recombines TRBV5-1 with TRBJ1-1, with TRBD1 as a possible D gene (6 bases). The CDR3 is made up of 14 amino acids. The germline gives CDR1 SGHRS, CDR2 YFSETQ. Trimming removed 2 bases from V and 3 bases from J, with 11 bases in between. The CDR3 nucleotides read TGCGCCAGCAGCTTTACAGGGACGGACACTGAAGCTTTCTTT. Protein: CASSFTGTDTEAFF. Together with reference TRBV5-1 and TRBJ1-1, the CDR3 gives the full variable domain: KAGVTQTPRYLIKTRGQQVTLSCSPISGHRSVSWYQQTPGQGLQFLFEYFSETQRNKGNFPGRFSGRQFSNSRSEMNVSTLELGDSALYLCASSFTGTDTEAFFGQGTRLTVV.

The rearrangement joins TRBV5-1 to TRBJ1-5, with unresolved D. The length of the CDR3 is 13 residues. V was pared by 1 base and J by 0 bases, with 2 bases between. Germline CDR1 and CDR2: SGHRS and YFSETQ. The CDR3 region is CASSLNSNQPQHF. CDR3 DNA: TGCGCCAGCAGCTTGAATAGCAATCAGCCCCAGCATTTT. Full variable domain (outside the CDR3, taken from reference TRBV5-1 and TRBJ1-5): KAGVTQTPRYLIKTRGQQVTLSCSPISGHRSVSWYQQTPGQGLQFLFEYFSETQRNKGNFPGRFSGRQFSNSRSEMNVSTLELGDSALYLCASSLNSNQPQHFGDGTRLSIL.

The V gene is TRBV14, the J gene TRBJ1-1; 7 nucleotides align to TRBD1. With 2 bases clipped from V and 0 bases from J, the junction kept 3 bases outside the gene matches. The V gene's germline CDR1 is SGHDN and CDR2 FVKESK. The CDR3 is 15 amino acids. CDR3 loop: CASSQPDRLNTEAFF. The CDR3 DNA sequence: TGTGCCAGCAGCCAACCGGACAGGTTGAACACTGAAGCTTTCTTT.